The clone carrying this T cell receptor beta chain was detected only a few times. Its cognate antigen is unknown. This sample was taken from a study of beta chain features in type 1 diabetes. Across the whole study: Summed over all samples, the examined sorted cells came to 85 million to 130 million. Study-wide findings and caveats: All four CD4+ subsets of Type 1 diabetes patients contained TCRB CDR3s that were moderately but significantly shorter.

The germline V and J ends were trimmed by 0 bases and 5 bases, with 8 bases remaining between them. CDR3 size: 14 residues. CDR1 and CDR2 (germline): SGHDN, FVKESK. Expressed TCRB transcripts were sequenced after all isolated RNA was converted to cDNA. This table comes from immunoSEQ multiplex PCR, and its TCRdb copy is limited to in-frame clones, with some not included. The table lists hundreds of thousands of clones, about an eighth of them singletons. V gene TRBV14 combines with J gene TRBJ2-4, with D tentatively TRBD2 (6 bases). Input material: naive CD4+ T cells from blood. The TCR comes from a man aged 18-30 years with type 1 diabetes. The CDR3 region has the DNA TGTGCCAGCAGCCAAGATACGGGAGAAAACATTCAGTACTTC. Protein product: CASSQDTGENIQYF.